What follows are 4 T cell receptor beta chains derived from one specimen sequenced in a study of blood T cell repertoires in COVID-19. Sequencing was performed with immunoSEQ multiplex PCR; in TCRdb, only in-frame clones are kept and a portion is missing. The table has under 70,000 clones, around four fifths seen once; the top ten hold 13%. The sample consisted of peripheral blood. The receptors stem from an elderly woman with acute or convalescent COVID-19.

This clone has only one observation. CDR3 nucleotides: TGTGCCAGCAGCTTAGAGAAAAGACAGGTTAAGTACTTC. This gives the protein CASSLEKRQVKYF. The rearrangement joins TRBV11-1 to TRBJ2-7, with D possibly TRBD1 on 6 matching bases. Trimming removed 1 base at V and 11 bases at J, with 15 bases between. This CDR3 spans 13 amino acids. Germline V gene data show CDR1 as SGHAT and CDR2 as FQDESV (reference sequence).

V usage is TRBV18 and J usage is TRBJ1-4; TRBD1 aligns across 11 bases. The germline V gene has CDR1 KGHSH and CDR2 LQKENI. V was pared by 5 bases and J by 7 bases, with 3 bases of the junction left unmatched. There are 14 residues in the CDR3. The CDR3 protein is CASSTGTGGEKLFF. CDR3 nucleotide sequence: TGTGCCAGCTCAACCGGGACAGGGGGTGAAAAACTGTTTTTT. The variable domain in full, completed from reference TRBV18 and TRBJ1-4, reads NAGVMQNPRHLVRRRGQEARLRCSPMKGHSHVYWYRQLPEEGLKFMVYLQKENIIDESGMPKERFSAEFPKEGPSILRIQQVVRGDSAAYFCASSTGTGGEKLFFGSGTQLSVL.

The CDR3 DNA follows: TGTGCCAGCAGCCTCGATGGACAGATCTTGAACACTGAAGCTTTCTTT. This encodes CASSLDGQILNTEAFF. This chain links TRBV7-2 with TRBJ1-1, with D possibly being TRBD1 (6 bases). The V and J ends lost 5 bases and 0 bases respectively, with 16 bases between them. Germline V lookup: CDR1 SGHTA, CDR2 FQGNSA. This CDR3 is built from 16 residues.

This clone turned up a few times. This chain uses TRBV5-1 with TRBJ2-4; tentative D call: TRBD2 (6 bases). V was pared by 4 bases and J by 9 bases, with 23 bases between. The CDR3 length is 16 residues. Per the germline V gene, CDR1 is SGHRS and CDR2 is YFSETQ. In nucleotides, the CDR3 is TGCGCCAGCAGCAATAAGGTCGGTGGGGAGGTAGGCATTCAGTACTTC. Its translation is CASSNKVGGEVGIQYF.